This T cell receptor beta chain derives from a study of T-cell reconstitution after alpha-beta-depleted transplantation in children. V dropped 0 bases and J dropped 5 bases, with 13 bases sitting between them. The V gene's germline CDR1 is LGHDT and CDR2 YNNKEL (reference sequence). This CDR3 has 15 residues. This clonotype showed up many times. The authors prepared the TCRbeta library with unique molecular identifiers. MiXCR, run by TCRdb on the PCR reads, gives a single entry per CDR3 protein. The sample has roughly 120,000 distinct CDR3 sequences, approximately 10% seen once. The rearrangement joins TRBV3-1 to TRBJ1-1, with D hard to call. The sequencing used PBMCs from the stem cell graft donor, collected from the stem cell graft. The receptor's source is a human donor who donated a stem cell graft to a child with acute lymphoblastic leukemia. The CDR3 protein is CASSQEYGLDTEAFF. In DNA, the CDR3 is TGTGCCAGCAGCCAAGAATACGGGCTGGATACTGAAGCTTTCTTT.